These T cell receptor beta chains were read from a single sample in a study of radiotherapy plus CTLA-4 blockade in lung cancer. The method was immunoSEQ multiplex PCR; TCRdb's version includes in-frame clones alone and lacks a portion of them. The profile covers some 50,000 clones, with around four fifths appearing a single time and roughly 4.9% taken by the ten largest. The sequences come from peripheral blood, collected from a patient treated with radiotherapy plus ipilimumab. The receptors come from a human donor with non-small cell lung cancer whose response to radiotherapy plus ipilimumab could not be evaluated. Each CDR3 is given with its conserved first and last residue. A D gene is named only where the DNA matches it firmly. The listing skips clone size in some rows; elsewhere it reads once, few, many or a size class.

NA	NA	TRBV10-3	TRBJ1-5	TGTGCCGCCGCGGATTCCACCTACAATCAGCCCCAGCATTTT	CAAADSTYNQPQHF
NA	NA	TRBV28	TRBJ2-7	TGTGCCAGCAGTTTAGTGGGACTTGCCTACGAGCAGTACTTC	CASSLVGLAYEQYF
once	NA	TRBV19	TRBJ1-5	TGTGCCAGTAGTAAACCGGTTTTGGGGGCCAATCAGCCCCAGCATTTT	CASSKPVLGANQPQHF
NA	TRBD1	TRBV7-9	TRBJ2-5	TGTGCCAGCAGTGCAATCCCAGGGGGTGGGCTCCAAGAGACCCAGTACTTC	CASSAIPGGGLQETQYF
few	NA	TRBV4-1	TRBJ1-5	TGCGCCAGCAGCCAAGATCAGGGTATAAGTCAGCCCCAGCATTTT	CASSQDQGISQPQHF
NA	NA	TRBV28	TRBJ2-7	TGTGCCAGCAGCCAATGGGGCTCCTACGAGCAGTACTTC	CASSQWGSYEQYF
NA	NA	TRBV28	TRBJ1-5	TGTGCCAGCAGTTTATTATCGTGGGTGGGAGTGGATCAGCCCCAGCATTTT	CASSLLSWVGVDQPQHF
once	NA	TRBV11-1	TRBJ2-3	TGTGCCAGCAGCTTAGGGGGCGGATATCTGGCAGATACGCAGTATTTT	CASSLGGGYLADTQYF
NA	TRBD2	TRBV19	TRBJ2-7	TGTGCCAGTAGTATGGGAGCGGGACCTCCCTACGAGCAGTACTTC	CASSMGAGPPYEQYF
few	NA	TRBV7-2	TRBJ2-2	TGTGCCAGCAGCTTTCAGGGACTCGCATTGAACACCGGGGAGCTGTTTTTT	CASSFQGLALNTGELFF
NA	TRBD1	TRBV5-1	TRBJ2-1	TGCGCCAGCAGCCAGAACAGGGGTCGCTCCTACAATGAGCAGTTCTTC	CASSQNRGRSYNEQFF
NA	TRBD1	TRBV28	TRBJ1-4	TGTGCCAGCAGTCTTACAGGGGTCGGTAATGAAAAACTGTTTTTT	CASSLTGVGNEKLFF
NA	TRBD2	TRBV27	TRBJ2-5	TGTGCCAGCTTTAGCGGGAGGGCCTGGGAGACCCAGTACTTC	CASFSGRAWETQYF
NA	TRBD2	TRBV5-5	TRBJ2-2	TGTGCCAGCAGCTCCCGGACTAGCGGGCCAGGCAACACCGGGGAGCTGTTTTTT	CASSSRTSGPGNTGELFF
NA	NA	TRBV4-2	TRBJ2-7	TGTGCCAGCAGCCATCTCAGGGCCGGTCCCGAGCAGTACTTC	CASSHLRAGPEQYF
NA	NA	TRBV16	TRBJ2-7	TGTGCCAGCAGCCCAGTGGCGGAGGCCCATTACGAGCAGTACTTC	CASSPVAEAHYEQYF
NA	TRBD1	TRBV2	TRBJ2-1	TGTGCCAGCAGTGATGTGGACAGGGTTGTGTACAATGAGCAGTTCTTC	CASSDVDRVVYNEQFF
NA	NA	TRBV6-5	TRBJ1-1	TGTGCCAGCAGTTACTCGATTAGGAACACTGAAGCTTTCTTT	CASSYSIRNTEAFF
once	TRBD1	TRBV5-1	TRBJ1-2	TGCGCCAGCAGCCCACAGGGGAAAGCTAACTATGGCTACACCTTC	CASSPQGKANYGYTF
NA	NA	TRBV5-4	TRBJ1-2	TGTGCCAGCAGCTTGCAGGGTATTGATGGCTACACCTTC	CASSLQGIDGYTF
NA	TRBD1	TRBV28	TRBJ1-2	TGTGCCAGCAGCCGTCTAGGCCGGGACAGGGGGACCTATGGCTACACCTTC	CASSRLGRDRGTYGYTF
NA	NA	TRBV5-4	TRBJ1-2	TGTGCCAGCAGCTTCGGGTTACTATCAGGGGAAGAGGATGGCTACACCTTC	CASSFGLLSGEEDGYTF
NA	TRBD2	TRBV7-9	TRBJ2-1	TGTGCCAGCAGCTTAGAGATAAAAATAGCGGGGGAAACCTACAATGAGCAGTTCTTC	CASSLEIKIAGETYNEQFF
NA	TRBD1	TRBV9	TRBJ1-4	TGTGCCAGCGGTCTTGGGACAGGTAATGAAAAACTGTTTTTT	CASGLGTGNEKLFF
NA	NA	TRBV25-1	TRBJ2-7	TGTGCCACCCTTCCGGACAGCACCTACGAGCAGTACTTC	CATLPDSTYEQYF
few	NA	TRBV5-5	TRBJ1-1	TGTGCCAGCAGCTTGGCGGGGAACACTGAAGCTTTCTTT	CASSLAGNTEAFF
NA	NA	TRBV19	TRBJ2-2	TGTGCCAGTAGTATGCGGGGAGACACCGGGGAGCTGTTTTTT	CASSMRGDTGELFF
NA	NA	TRBV28	TRBJ2-7	TGTGCCAGCAGTCCCCTCGGACTTGGGCAGTACTTC	CASSPLGLGQYF
NA	TRBD1	TRBV5-1	TRBJ2-7	TGCGCCAGCAGCTTGGGCGGGACAGGGTCCTACGAGCAGTACTTC	CASSLGGTGSYEQYF
NA	NA	TRBV5-4	TRBJ1-1	TGTGCCAGCAGCTTGTTCGCTGGGCCCACTGAAGCTTTCTTT	CASSLFAGPTEAFF
NA	TRBD2	TRBV5-1	TRBJ2-3	TGCGCCAGCAGCTTGAGGTCTAGCGGGAGAGGAACAGATACGCAGTATTTT	CASSLRSSGRGTDTQYF
NA	NA	TRBV6-1	TRBJ2-5	TGTGCCATCCCGGGTCGGGGTGGGGAGACCCAGTACTTC	CAIPGRGGETQYF
NA	NA	TRBV18	TRBJ1-3	TGTGCCAGCTCACAAGACCAGGGATCTGGAAACACCATATATTTT	CASSQDQGSGNTIYF
few	NA	TRBV6-5	TRBJ2-3	TGTGCCAGCAGTTTGGGGAAAGCGGCGGATTTT	CASSLGKAADF
once	TRBD1	TRBV27	TRBJ2-3	TGTGCCAGCAGTAGGGACAGGGATACAGATACGCAGTATTTT	CASSRDRDTDTQYF
NA	NA	TRBV29-1	TRBJ1-1	TGCAGCGTTGCGGAGCGTGAAGCTTTCTTT	CSVAEREAFF
NA	TRBD2	TRBV5-4	TRBJ2-5	TGTGCCAGCAGCTTGTTCGGTAGCGGGAGCCTACAAGAGACCCAGTACTTC	CASSLFGSGSLQETQYF
once	NA	TRBV7-2	TRBJ2-6	TGTGCCAGCAGCTTAGACGGGGGTCGGGGGGCCAACGTCCTGACTTTC	CASSLDGGRGANVLTF
NA	TRBD1	TRBV6-5	TRBJ2-7	TGTGCCAGCAGCTACCTGTCGACAGGGAAATACGAGCAGTACTTC	CASSYLSTGKYEQYF
NA	NA	TRBV27	TRBJ2-7	TGTGCCAGCAGTCACACCCCATACGAGCAGTACTTC	CASSHTPYEQYF
NA	TRBD1	TRBV18	TRBJ1-2	TGTGCCAGCTCATTTCTACAGGGGGAAGACTATGGCTACACCTTC	CASSFLQGEDYGYTF
NA	NA	TRBV7-2	TRBJ2-7	TGTGCCAGCAGCTTAAGGAGGGGAAGGTACGAGCAGTACTTC	CASSLRRGRYEQYF
NA	TRBD1	TRBV7-3	TRBJ2-6	TGTGCCAGCAGTCAAACAGGGGTATCTGGGGCCAACGTCCTGACTTTC	CASSQTGVSGANVLTF
NA	NA	TRBV28	TRBJ2-1	TGTGCCTCCAGACCAAGCGAACCCTACAATGAGCAGTTCTTC	CASRPSEPYNEQFF
NA	NA	TRBV7-2	TRBJ2-7	TGTGCCAGCAGCCCGGGACTCGGTTACGAGCAGTACTTC	CASSPGLGYEQYF
NA	TRBD1	TRBV29-1	TRBJ2-5	TGCAGCGCCCGTGGGACAGGGGTAGAGCAGTACTTC	CSARGTGVEQYF
NA	NA	TRBV19	TRBJ2-7	TGTGCCAGTAGTATACGGCAGGGGAACGAGCAGTACTTC	CASSIRQGNEQYF
NA	NA	TRBV5-1	TRBJ2-1	TGCGCCAGCAGCTTCCGGGAAAGTACGAATGAGCAGTTCTTC	CASSFRESTNEQFF
NA	NA	TRBV5-1	TRBJ1-2	TGCGCCAGCAGCTTGACGGTGACAGGACACTATGGCTACACCTTC	CASSLTVTGHYGYTF
NA	NA	TRBV6-6	TRBJ1-1	TGTGCCAGCAGGTCTCCGGGGAACACTGAAGCTTTCTTT	CASRSPGNTEAFF
NA	NA	TRBV13	TRBJ2-1	TGTGCCAGCAGCCCCCGCCTAGGTGGGTTGAATGAGCAGTTCTTC	CASSPRLGGLNEQFF
NA	NA	TRBV2	TRBJ2-7	TGTGCCAGCAGTCGGGTGGAATCGTACGAGCAGTACTTC	CASSRVESYEQYF
few	NA	TRBV10-3	TRBJ2-1	TGTGCCATCAGTATTTCGACTATTCCTAGCTCCTACAATGAGCAGTTCTTC	CAISISTIPSSYNEQFF
once	TRBD1	TRBV11-3	TRBJ2-7	TGTGCCAGCAGATCGGGACAGGGTCGTACTTTTTACGAGCAGTACTTC	CASRSGQGRTFYEQYF
once	NA	TRBV28	TRBJ2-1	TGTGCCAGCAGTCTGGCACCCGACAATGAGCAGTTCTTC	CASSLAPDNEQFF
NA	NA	TRBV28	TRBJ2-1	TGTGCCAGCAGTTCGCAGTACAATGAGCAGTTCTTC	CASSSQYNEQFF